This passage covers 26 T cell receptor beta chains from one sample sequenced in a study of neurological immune-mediated disorders. TCRdb re-derived calls from the 5' RACE reads in MiXCR, one entry per CDR3 protein. The data hold tens of thousands of distinct CDR3 sequences, with 4.5% observed a single time. The sequenced sample was PBMCs. These receptors were obtained from a man aged 25-40 years with multiple sclerosis.

As to this clonotype: A much larger clone lies one base from this, so it may be a read error. The CDR3 region has the DNA TGTGCCAGCAGCCAAAGAGCGGGAAAGGGAGGCGAGCAGTACTTC. It is translated as CASSQRAGKGGEQYF. This chain joins TRBV3-1 and TRBJ2-7; 7 bases fit TRBD2. The germline V gene encodes CDR1 LGHDT and CDR2 YNNKEL (reference sequence). The CDR3 is 15 amino acids. After removal of 2 bases from V and 6 bases from J, the junction contained 10 bases not matched to a gene.

The chain carries TRBV25-1 and TRBJ1-1; the D gene is possibly TRBD1 (5 bases). The germline CDR1 and CDR2 sequences are MGHDK and SYGVNS. The CDR3 is made up of 14 amino acids. V dropped 3 bases and J dropped 0 bases, with 8 bases sitting between them. The CDR3: CASSEGPLNTEAFF. For the CDR3, the DNA is TGTGCCAGCAGTGAGGGACCGCTGAACACTGAAGCTTTCTTT.

In this sample, this clonotype turned up many times. At one end, the junction sequence differs from germline, possibly due to a read error. This sequence joins TRBV6-5 and TRBJ2-1; no firm D call. This CDR3 comprises 15 residues. Looked up from germline, CDR1 is MNHEY and CDR2 is SVGAGI. The CDR3 nucleotides are TGTGCCAGCAGCAGCAGACTTCTCTCCGACAATGAGCAGTTCTTC. Amino acid sequence: CASSSRLLSDNEQFF.

The chain links TRBV7-2 to TRBJ1-4; D gene ambiguous. CDR1 is SGHTA, CDR2 FQGNSA, per germline. The CDR3 runs 12 residues. The ends were cut back, 6 bases at V and 8 bases at J, with 10 bases in the middle. The CDR3 region is CASSQGGEKLFF. The CDR3 DNA reads TGTGCCAGCAGTCAAGGAGGAGAAAAACTGTTTTTT.

This sequence joins TRBV9 and TRBJ1-1; the D gene is possibly TRBD1 (6 bases). Trimming stripped 4 bases from V and 7 bases from J, with 20 bases between. Per germline, CDR1 SGDLS and CDR2 YYNGEE. There are 15 residues in the CDR3. The CDR3 region has the DNA TGTGCCAGCAGCCCTACGGGACAAAGGGCCCATGAAGCTTTCTTT. Translation: CASSPTGQRAHEAFF.

The chain employs TRBV7-2 and TRBJ1-1; no reliable D call. The CDR3 consists of 13 residues. The V gene lost 2 bases and the J gene lost 6 bases, with 10 bases spanning the gap. Germline CDR1 is SGHTA and CDR2 is FQGNSA. Written as DNA, the CDR3 is TGTGCCAGCAGCTTACGGCAAAGGGCTGAAGCTTTCTTT. This encodes CASSLRQRAEAFF.

This clonotype was observed at least ten times. The V and J genes are TRBV20-1 and TRBJ2-3, with no clear D. Germline V gene data show CDR1 as DFQATT and CDR2 as SNEGSKA (reference sequence). The germline V and J ends were trimmed by 6 bases and 0 bases, with 13 bases remaining between them. The CDR3 extends over 14 amino acids. The CDR3 DNA reads as TGCAGTGCAAAAACCTTACATAGCACAGATACGCAGTATTTT. Its translation is CSAKTLHSTDTQYF.

This chain uses TRBV4-1 with TRBJ1-4; no clear D gene. The CDR3 has 14 residues. Trimming left V 1 base short and J 8 bases short, with 11 bases between. Germline V gives CDR1 MGHRA, CDR2 YSYEKL. The CDR3 sequence: CASSQAQMDEKLFF. CDR3 bases: TGCGCCAGCAGCCAAGCTCAGATGGACGAAAAACTGTTTTTT.

The chain is built from TRBV18 and TRBJ2-4; 10 bases line up with TRBD1. CDR1 is KGHSH and CDR2 is LQKENI in the germline V gene. This CDR3 spans 17 amino acids. With V trimmed by 2 bases and J by 3 bases, 7 bases remained unmatched. The CDR3: CASSPFDRGQGKNIQYF. In nucleotides, the CDR3 is TGTGCCAGCTCACCATTTGACAGGGGGCAAGGCAAAAACATTCAGTACTTC. Together with reference TRBV18 and TRBJ2-4, the CDR3 gives the full variable domain: NAGVMQNPRHLVRRRGQEARLRCSPMKGHSHVYWYRQLPEEGLKFMVYLQKENIIDESGMPKERFSAEFPKEGPSILRIQQVVRGDSAAYFCASSPFDRGQGKNIQYFGAGTRLSVL.

This clonotype appeared many times. The CDR3 spells CASSLDPGPNTEAFF. In DNA form, the CDR3 reads TGCGCCAGCAGCTTGGATCCAGGACCGAACACTGAAGCTTTCTTT. This rearrangement joins TRBV5-1 to TRBJ1-1; D is unresolved. V was clipped by 0 bases and J by 1 base, with 10 bases between them. The V gene's germline CDR1 is SGHRS and CDR2 YFSETQ. The CDR3 runs 15 residues.

This chain joins TRBV10-2 and TRBJ1-6, with 7 bases identical to TRBD1. The CDR3 extends over 17 amino acids. V lost 6 bases and J lost 2; bases outside the gene matches: 10. Per germline, CDR1 WSHSY and CDR2 SAAADI. CDR3 loop: CASRDLTGAPYNSPLHF. As DNA, the CDR3 is TGCGCCAGCAGGGACCTCACAGGGGCTCCCTATAATTCACCCCTCCACTTT.

This clonotype was seen ten or more times. The gene calls are TRBV5-1 and TRBJ1-3, with D uncertain. V dropped 3 bases and J dropped 4 bases, with 11 bases sitting between them. CDR1 is SGHRS, CDR2 YFSETQ, per germline. This CDR3 comprises 14 residues. CDR3 sequence (DNA): TGCGCCAGCAGCTCCCAGAGTACCGGAAACACCATATATTTT. This gives the protein CASSSQSTGNTIYF.

This clonotype has at least ten counts. Here the CDR3 DNA reads TGTGCCAGCAGCTTCGCGGGGGGGTACAATGAGCAGTTCTTC. Amino acids: CASSFAGGYNEQFF. V usage is TRBV7-2 and J usage is TRBJ2-1; the match to TRBD2 covers 9 bases. Losses at the gene ends were 3 bases for V and 4 bases for J; bases not matched to a gene: 1. Germline V gives CDR1 SGHTA, CDR2 FQGNSA. The CDR3 is made up of 14 amino acids.

V is TRBV27 and J is TRBJ1-2, with unresolved D. Germline V gives CDR1 MNHEY, CDR2 SMNVEV (reference sequence). With 5 bases removed from V and 4 bases from J, the gap between germline ends came to 14 bases. The CDR3 has 14 amino acids. Written as DNA, the CDR3 is TGTGCCAGCAGTCGACTCGACGGGTTCTATGGCTACACCTTC. Translated, it gives CASSRLDGFYGYTF.

At least ten counts were recorded for this clonotype. The chain has TRBV29-1 and TRBJ2-2; D is possibly TRBD1 or TRBD2 (6 bases each). V was pared by 3 bases and J by 3 bases, with 11 bases between. The CDR3 consists of 14 residues. Germline values: CDR1 SQVTM, CDR2 ANQGSEA. The CDR3 region is CSVDHREDTGELFF. Here the CDR3 DNA reads TGCAGCGTTGATCACAGGGAGGACACCGGGGAGCTGTTTTTT.

This clonotype was picked up many times. This chain uses TRBV20-1 with TRBJ1-1; D not resolved. Between the trimmed V and J ends, which lost 1 base and 5 bases, there was a span of 11 bases. The germline V gene has CDR1 DFQATT and CDR2 SNEGSKA (reference sequence). This CDR3 is built from 13 residues. CDR3 bases: TGCAGTGCTAGAGCTCCTGCCGGGACTGAAGCTTTCTTT. Encoded protein: CSARAPAGTEAFF.

This clonotype was observed many times. The chain couples TRBV20-1 to TRBJ2-1, with D unclear. The V end was cut by 2 bases, the J end by 5 bases, with 1 base between. Germline V gene lookup returns CDR1 DFQATT and CDR2 SNEGSKA (reference sequence). CDR3 length equals 10 residues. CDR3 DNA sequence: TGCAGTGCTAGAAACAATGAGCAGTTCTTC. It is translated as CSARNNEQFF.

This clonotype was found many times. V usage is TRBV6-5 and J usage is TRBJ2-2, with TRBD1 identical over 10 bases. The V and J ends lost 4 bases and 3 bases, in that order; junction bases with no gene match: 2. The CDR3 extends over 15 amino acids. The germline V gene encodes CDR1 MNHEY and CDR2 SVGAGI. The CDR3 DNA follows: TGTGCCAGCAGTTGGGGGACAGGGGACACCGGGGAGCTGTTTTTT. This codes for CASSWGTGDTGELFF.

This clonotype came up many times. The gene calls are TRBV30 and TRBJ2-1; D is undetermined. The CDR3 contains 11 residues. Per the germline V gene, CDR1 is GTSNPN and CDR2 is SVGIG (reference sequence). V was cut by 5 bases and J by 7 bases, with 9 bases left in between. The CDR3 DNA sequence: TGTGCCTGGGTGGAACAGAATGAGCAGTTCTTC. This gives the protein CAWVEQNEQFF.

The rearrangement uses TRBV9 and TRBJ2-1, with a possible D match to TRBD2 (6 bases). Germline lookup yields CDR1 SGDLS and CDR2 YYNGEE. With 0 bases removed from V and 2 bases from J, the gap between germline ends came to 12 bases. The CDR3 extends over 16 amino acids. The CDR3 coding sequence is TGTGCCAGCAGCGTAGGACGGGGACTTGCCTACAATGAGCAGTTCTTC. It codes for CASSVGRGLAYNEQFF.

This clonotype was recorded many times. This sequence joins TRBV5-1 and TRBJ1-4, with D maybe TRBD1 (6 bases). V was cut by 0 bases and J by 8 bases, with 14 bases left in between. This CDR3 is built from 15 residues. Germline values: CDR1 SGHRS, CDR2 YFSETQ. CDR3 bases: TGCGCCAGCAGCTTGGGGTCCCAGGGGCGAGAAAAACTGTTTTTT. This encodes CASSLGSQGREKLFF.

The sample holds many counts of this clonotype. The junction shows a germline mismatch at one end, possibly a read error. The gene calls are TRBV5-1 and TRBJ1-1, with D possibly being TRBD1 (6 bases). The CDR3 spans 14 residues. Looked up from germline, CDR1 is SGHRS and CDR2 is YFSETQ. The CDR3 region has the DNA TGCGCCAGCAGCTTGGTGCAGGGGAACGCTGAAGCTTTCTTT. The encoded protein is CASSLVQGNAEAFF. Looking up the rest from reference TRBV5-1 and TRBJ1-1 gives the full variable domain: KAGVTQTPRYLIKTRGQQVTLSCSPISGHRSVSWYQQTPGQGLQFLFEYFSETQRNKGNFPGRFSGRQFSNSRSEMNVSTLELGDSALYLCASSLVQGNAEAFFGQGTRLTVV.

This clonotype was seen ten or more times. V gene TRBV20-1 combines with J gene TRBJ1-1, with D unresolved. This CDR3 region has 13 residues. Germline lookup yields CDR1 DFQATT and CDR2 SNEGSKA (reference sequence). With 6 bases removed from V and 12 bases from J, the gap between germline ends came to 23 bases. The CDR3 protein is CSARLGGPETTFF. In nucleotides, the CDR3 is TGCAGTGCCCGTCTAGGCGGGCCCGAAACCACTTTCTTT.

This clonotype appeared many times. The gene calls are TRBV4-1 and TRBJ1-1; D is possibly TRBD1 (6 bases). The CDR3 totals 15 residues. Germline V gene lookup returns CDR1 MGHRA and CDR2 YSYEKL. V shed 4 bases and J shed 7 bases, with 19 bases lying between them. CDR3 nucleotide sequence: TGCGCCAGCAGCCCCCAGGAGGACAGCCTTCATGAAGCTTTCTTT. It specifies CASSPQEDSLHEAFF.

This clonotype was seen many times. The chain's CDR3 is CSAPIPEGYTF. The CDR3, as DNA: TGCAGTGCTCCGATCCCGGAAGGCTACACCTTC. The chain uses TRBV20-1 and TRBJ1-2; D is uncertain. The CDR3 has 11 residues. Germline lookup yields CDR1 DFQATT and CDR2 SNEGSKA (reference sequence). V was cut by 5 bases and J by 8 bases, with 12 bases left in between.

Many counts were recorded for this clonotype. The chain couples TRBV5-1 to TRBJ1-2, with D uncertain. Germline V gives CDR1 SGHRS, CDR2 YFSETQ. V lost 4 bases to trimming and J lost 5 bases, with 15 bases between them. The CDR3 length is 14 residues. The CDR3 sequence is CASSPTLRGYGYTF. CDR3 bases: TGCGCCAGCAGCCCTACCCTTCGTGGGTATGGCTACACCTTC.